The clone carrying this T cell receptor beta chain was seen only a few times. Reverse transcribed after extraction, RNA yielded cDNA as the sequencing template. Clones were read by immunoSEQ multiplex PCR, and TCRdb kept only the in-frame ones, dropping some. This sample has about 190,000 clones, with around 60% found just once. This CDR3 has 14 amino acids. Germline lookup yields CDR1 MNHEY and CDR2 SVGAGI. V shed 5 bases and J 3 bases; nucleotides not matched to a gene: 2. This entry comes from a study of CD8+ T cells in alopecia areata. The study team obtained lesional scalp punch biopsies and peripheral blood from alopecia areata patients.

The clonotype comes from a human donor with alopecia areata. This chain connects TRBV6-5 to TRBJ1-5; 9 bases line up with TRBD1. Specimen: CD4+ T cells sorted from blood, collected at week 0. The CDR3 protein is CASSQQGANQPQHF. CDR3 nucleotide sequence: TGTGCCAGCAGTCAACAGGGGGCCAATCAGCCCCAGCATTTT.